This T cell receptor beta chain was recorded in a study of regulatory T cells in long-lasting Graves disease. Across the whole study: Graves' patients who were just diagnosed had used antithyroid drugs for under 3 months.

At least ten counts were recorded for this clonotype. The antigen is unknown. Building the TCR beta libraries relied on iRepertoire HTBI primers, and CDR3 regions underwent Arm-PCR. One entry per CDR3 protein results from TCRdb running MiXCR on the multiplex PCR reads. The sample lists more than 400,000 distinct CDR3 sequences, around 15% occurring once. General study points: Persistent disease preferred TRBV28, TRBJ1-2 and TRBJ2-5.

Looked up from germline, CDR1 is MDHEN and CDR2 is SYDVKM. V lost 2 bases and J lost 2, with 7 bases in between. The CDR3 contains 14 residues. The time point here: newly diagnosed GD, antithyroid drugs for less than 3 months. PBMC RNA served as the TCR library source. The same data also contributed to another study, on T cells in Graves' hyperthyroidism and ophthalmopathy. As that study records: It was uncontrolled infection, other autoimmune disease, pregnancy or lactation that excluded patients.

The sequence came from a woman in her 30s with Graves disease. The chain links TRBV28 to TRBJ2-1, with D possibly TRBD2 on 5 matching bases. Source: peripheral blood mononuclear cells (PBMCs), taken at new diagnosis, from a patient treated with antithyroid drugs. As DNA, the CDR3 is TGTGCCAGCAGTTTAGCGGGCCCCTACAATGAGCAGTTCTTC. Protein sequence: CASSLAGPYNEQFF.